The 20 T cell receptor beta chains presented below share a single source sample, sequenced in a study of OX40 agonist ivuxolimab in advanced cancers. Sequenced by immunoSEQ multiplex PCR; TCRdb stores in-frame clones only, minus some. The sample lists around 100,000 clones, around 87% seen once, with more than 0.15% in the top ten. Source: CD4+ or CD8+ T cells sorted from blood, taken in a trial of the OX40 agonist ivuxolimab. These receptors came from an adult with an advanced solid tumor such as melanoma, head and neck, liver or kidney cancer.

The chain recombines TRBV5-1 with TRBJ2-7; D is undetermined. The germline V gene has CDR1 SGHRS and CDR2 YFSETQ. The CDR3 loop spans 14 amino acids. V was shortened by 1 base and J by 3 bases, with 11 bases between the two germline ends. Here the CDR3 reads CASSLSVGVYEQYF. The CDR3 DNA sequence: TGCGCCAGCAGCTTGTCAGTAGGTGTCTACGAGCAGTACTTC.

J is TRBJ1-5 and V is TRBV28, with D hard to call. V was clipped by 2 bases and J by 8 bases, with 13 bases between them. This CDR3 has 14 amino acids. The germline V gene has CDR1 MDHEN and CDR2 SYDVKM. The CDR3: CASSLNGEGKPQHF. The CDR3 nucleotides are TGTGCCAGCAGTTTAAATGGGGAAGGCAAGCCCCAGCATTTT.

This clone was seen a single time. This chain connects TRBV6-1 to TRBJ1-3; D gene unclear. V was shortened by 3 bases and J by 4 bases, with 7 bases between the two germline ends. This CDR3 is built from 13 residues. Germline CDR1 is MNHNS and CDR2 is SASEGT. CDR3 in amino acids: CASSDGRGNTIYF. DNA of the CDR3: TGTGCCAGCAGTGACGGTCGGGGAAACACCATATATTTT.

The CDR3 spells CAWSFQSNQPQHF. The CDR3, as DNA: TGTGCCTGGAGTTTCCAGAGCAATCAGCCCCAGCATTTT. The chain employs TRBV30 and TRBJ1-5; D is ambiguous. This CDR3 contains 13 residues. The germline CDR1 and CDR2 sequences are GTSNPN and SVGIG (reference sequence). Trimming took 2 bases from V and 1 from J, leaving 6 bases between them. Using reference TRBV30 and TRBJ1-5 for the parts outside the CDR3, the full variable domain is SQTIHQWPATLVQPVGSPLSLECTVEGTSNPNLYWYRQAAGRGLQLLFYSVGIGQISSEVPQNLSASRPQDRQFILSSKKLLLSDSGFYLCAWSFQSNQPQHFGDGTRLSIL.

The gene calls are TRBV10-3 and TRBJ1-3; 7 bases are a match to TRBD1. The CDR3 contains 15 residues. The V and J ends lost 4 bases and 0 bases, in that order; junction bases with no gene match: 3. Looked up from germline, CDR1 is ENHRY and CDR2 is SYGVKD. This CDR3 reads CAISGGQVSGNTIYF. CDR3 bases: TGTGCCATCAGTGGTGGACAGGTCTCTGGAAACACCATATATTTT.

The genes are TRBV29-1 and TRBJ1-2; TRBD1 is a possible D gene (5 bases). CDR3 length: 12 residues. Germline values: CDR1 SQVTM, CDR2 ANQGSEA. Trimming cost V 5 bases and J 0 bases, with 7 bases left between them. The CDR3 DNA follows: TGCAGCGTTCCGACAGCTAACTATGGCTACACCTTC. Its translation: CSVPTANYGYTF.

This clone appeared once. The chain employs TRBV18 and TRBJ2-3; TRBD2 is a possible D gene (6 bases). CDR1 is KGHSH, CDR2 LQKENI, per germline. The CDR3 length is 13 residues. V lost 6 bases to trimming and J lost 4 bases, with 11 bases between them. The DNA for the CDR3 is TGTGCCAGCTCCCGACCGGGGGCAGATACGCAGTATTTT. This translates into CASSRPGADTQYF.

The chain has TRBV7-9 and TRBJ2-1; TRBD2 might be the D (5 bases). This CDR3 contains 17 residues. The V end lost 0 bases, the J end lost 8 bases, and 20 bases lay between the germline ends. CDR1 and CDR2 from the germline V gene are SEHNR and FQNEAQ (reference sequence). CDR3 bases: TGTGCCAGCAGCTTAGCGCTTAACAGCGGAGGTACCCATGAGCAGTTCTTC. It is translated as CASSLALNSGGTHEQFF.

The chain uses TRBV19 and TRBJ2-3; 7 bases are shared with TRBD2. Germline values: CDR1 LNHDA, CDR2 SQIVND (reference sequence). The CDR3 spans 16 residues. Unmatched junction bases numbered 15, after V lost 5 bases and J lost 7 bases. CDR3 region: CASSSTSAPPRYTQYF. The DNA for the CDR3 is TGTGCCAGTAGTTCTACTAGCGCCCCCCCAAGGTATACGCAGTATTTT.

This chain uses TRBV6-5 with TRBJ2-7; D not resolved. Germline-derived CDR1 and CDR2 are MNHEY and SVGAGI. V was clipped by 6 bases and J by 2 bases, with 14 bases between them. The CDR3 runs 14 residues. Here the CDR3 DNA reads TGTGCCAGCAGCCCCCACCGAACGACCTACGAGCAGTACTTC. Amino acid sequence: CASSPHRTTYEQYF.

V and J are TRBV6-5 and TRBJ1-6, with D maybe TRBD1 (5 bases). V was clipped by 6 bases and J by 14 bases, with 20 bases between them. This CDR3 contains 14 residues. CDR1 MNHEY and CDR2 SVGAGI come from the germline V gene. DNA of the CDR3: TGTGCCAGCAGCCGGGGGGGGGAGTCCAGATCCCTCCACTTT. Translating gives CASSRGGESRSLHF.

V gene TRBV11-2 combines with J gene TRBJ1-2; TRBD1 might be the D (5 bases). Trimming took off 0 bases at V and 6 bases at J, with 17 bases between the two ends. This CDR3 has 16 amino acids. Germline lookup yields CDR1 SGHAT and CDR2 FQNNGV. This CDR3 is CASSLDGANKGHGYTF. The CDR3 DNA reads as TGTGCCAGCAGCTTAGATGGGGCCAACAAGGGCCATGGCTACACCTTC.

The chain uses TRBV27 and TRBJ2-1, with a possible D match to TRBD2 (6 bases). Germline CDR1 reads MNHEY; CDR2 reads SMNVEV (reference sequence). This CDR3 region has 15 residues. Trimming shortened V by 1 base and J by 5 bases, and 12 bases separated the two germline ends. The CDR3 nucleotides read TGTGCCAGCAGTTTATTCAGCGGGCTAGACAATGAGCAGTTCTTC. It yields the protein CASSLFSGLDNEQFF.

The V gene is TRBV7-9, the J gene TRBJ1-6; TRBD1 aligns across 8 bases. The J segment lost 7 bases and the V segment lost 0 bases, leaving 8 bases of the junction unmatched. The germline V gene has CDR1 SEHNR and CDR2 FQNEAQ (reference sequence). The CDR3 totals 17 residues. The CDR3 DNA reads TGTGCCAGCAGCTTAGCGCTGGCGGACAGGGTGAATTCACCCCTCCACTTT. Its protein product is CASSLALADRVNSPLHF. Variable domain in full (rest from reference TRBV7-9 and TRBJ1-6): DTGVSQNPRHKITKRGQNVTFRCDPISEHNRLYWYRQTLGQGPEFLTYFQNEAQLEKSRLLSDRFSAERPKGSFSTLEIQRTEQGDSAMYLCASSLALADRVNSPLHFGNGTRLTVT.

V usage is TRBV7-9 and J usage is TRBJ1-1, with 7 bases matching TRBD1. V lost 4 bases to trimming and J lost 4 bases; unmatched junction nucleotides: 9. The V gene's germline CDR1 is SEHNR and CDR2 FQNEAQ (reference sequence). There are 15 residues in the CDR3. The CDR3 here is CASSSTGVLGTEAFF. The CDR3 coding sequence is TGTGCCAGCAGCTCTACAGGGGTTTTGGGCACTGAAGCTTTCTTT.

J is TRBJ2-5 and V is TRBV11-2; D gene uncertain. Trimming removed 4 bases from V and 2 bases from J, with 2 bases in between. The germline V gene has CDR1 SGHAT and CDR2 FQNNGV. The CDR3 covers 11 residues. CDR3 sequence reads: CASSYQETQYF. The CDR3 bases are TGTGCCAGCAGCTATCAAGAGACCCAGTACTTC.

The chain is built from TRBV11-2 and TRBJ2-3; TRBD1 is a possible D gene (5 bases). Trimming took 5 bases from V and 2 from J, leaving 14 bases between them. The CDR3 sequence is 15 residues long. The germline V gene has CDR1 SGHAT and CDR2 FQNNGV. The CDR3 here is CASSPRGPPTDTQYF. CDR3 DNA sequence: TGTGCCAGCAGCCCTAGGGGTCCGCCCACAGATACGCAGTATTTT.

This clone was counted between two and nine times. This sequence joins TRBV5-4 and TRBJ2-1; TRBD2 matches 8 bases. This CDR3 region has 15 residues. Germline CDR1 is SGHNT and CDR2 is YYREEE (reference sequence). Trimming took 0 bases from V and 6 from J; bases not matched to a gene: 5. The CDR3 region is CASSLAGGNRNEQFF. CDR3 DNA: TGTGCCAGCAGCTTGGCGGGAGGGAACCGCAATGAGCAGTTCTTC.

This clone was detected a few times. This CDR3 reads CSVVLQPNQPQHF. The CDR3 bases are TGCAGCGTTGTATTACAACCCAATCAGCCCCAGCATTTT. V usage is TRBV29-1 and J usage is TRBJ1-5; no clear D gene. From germline, CDR1 is SQVTM and CDR2 ANQGSEA. The V end lost 4 bases, the J end lost 3 bases, and 10 bases lay between the germline ends. The CDR3 sequence is 13 residues long.

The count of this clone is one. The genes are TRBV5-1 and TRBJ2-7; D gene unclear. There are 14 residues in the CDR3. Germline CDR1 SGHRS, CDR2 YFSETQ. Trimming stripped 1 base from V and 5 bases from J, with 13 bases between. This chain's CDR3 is CASSLWVGRHEQYF. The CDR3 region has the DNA TGCGCCAGCAGCTTGTGGGTCGGACGGCACGAGCAGTACTTC.